This T cell receptor (beta chain) was recorded in a study of blood T cell repertoires in COVID-19 (dated by TCRdb to 2020 to 2022). In terms of the full investigation: Collaborator samples came from the United States, Italy and Spain and covered acute and convalescent phases of COVID-19. The repertoires were released in a freely available public database intended as a resource for research on the immune response to SARS-CoV-2. The prospective study material was composed of cDNA or gDNA derived from T cells, B-cell-depleted T cells, or PBMCs. HLA class I and class II types, where available, came from metadata supplied by the sample provider rather than from assay-based typing. The sample metadata nearly always contained a de-identified subject ID, COVID-19 status, age in years and sex. Deeply sampled blood TCRbeta repertoires from subjects exposed to, actively infected with, or recovered from COVID-19 were included in the dataset. Samples were obtained from the ongoing ImmuneRACE study (first 160 participants) and from 1,254 subjects provided by 6 global collaborators.

Whole blood was collected in K2EDTA tubes by collaborating institutions according to the institutions' own protocols. For TCRbeta analysis, collaborator samples were shipped as frozen whole blood, as isolated PBMCs, or as DNA extracted from either sample type. What the work shows at the level of the full study, not this receptor alone: The amount of clinical and demographic metadata varied by source and participant and was provided uncurated.

The immunoSEQ Assay, a bias-controlled multiplex PCR, was used to amplify TCRbeta CDR3 regions from genomic DNA. On the study's bioinformatics: Within the assay, amplification of reference gene primers was used to estimate how many nucleated cells each sample contained. To quantify the absolute abundance of each unique TCRbeta CDR3 rearrangement, sequence reads were collapsed and filtered. For each sample, productive Simpson clonality was calculated as the square root of Simpson's diversity index across productive rearrangements. TCRdb holds this immuneACCESS table with in-frame rearrangements only. Some clones are missing; in checked studies, unresolved V genes explain under half, and the rest has no known cause. D and trimming were read from the DNA, whereas the V and J calls and clone size are those reported in that table. The sample records roughly 110,000 clones, approximately 88% of which are singletons. The ten largest clones add up to 6.5% to 7% of the sample.

As regards this clone: Its antigen remains unidentified. Per-base qualities were not stored, and no clone one base away is much larger.

Sequencing was carried out using peripheral blood. This TCR derives from a man aged 45 to 65 with active or convalescent COVID-19.

The nucleotide sequence reads as follows: TGTGCCAGCAGTCCAGGGGGCGGAAATAATGTCTATGGCTACACCTTC. Translated, this is CASSPGGGNNVYGYTF. The rearrangement combines TRBV27 with TRBJ1-2, and 8 junctional nucleotides match TRBD1. V is trimmed back by 5 bases and J by 4 bases, and the junction contains 12 bases that no gene match accounts for. The germline V gene encodes CDR1 MNHEY and CDR2 SMNVEV (reference sequence). CDR3 length: 16 amino acids, cysteine to phenylalanine. Here the CDR3 DNA is all that survives: 48 bases in frame from base 1.